The 15 T cell receptor beta chains below come from one sample, sequenced in a study of blood T cell repertoires in COVID-19 (dated by TCRdb to the early 2020s). Receptors were amplified or captured by the immunoSEQ multiplex PCR assay. TCRdb's version of the immuneACCESS table is confined to in-frame rearrangements and falls short of the full clone set. An unresolved V gene accounts for under half of the shortfall where checked; the remainder is of unknown origin. The sample has a few hundred thousand clones on record, more than 85% of them singletons. 18% of the sample is taken by the ten largest. The sequenced sample was PBMCs or T cells enriched from blood (not recorded which). The source of these receptors is a woman aged 30 to 39 who had recovered from COVID-19.

The chain uses TRBV19 and TRBJ2-7; D perhaps matches TRBD1 (6 bases). CDR1 is LNHDA and CDR2 is SQIVND in the germline V gene (reference sequence). The ends were cut back, 8 bases at V and 2 bases at J, with 7 bases in the middle. This CDR3 is 11 amino acids long. DNA of the CDR3: TGTGCCAGTGAGGGGGCCTACGAGCAGTACTTC. Amino acids: CASEGAYEQYF.

This chain connects TRBV25-1 to TRBJ2-1; TRBD2 matches 13 bases. The CDR3 is 17 residues long. From germline, CDR1 is MGHDK and CDR2 SYGVNS. V shed 4 bases and J 7 bases; nucleotides not matched to a gene: 10. The CDR3: CASSAPPGLAGLNEQFF. Written as DNA, the CDR3 is TGTGCCAGCAGTGCCCCCCCGGGACTAGCGGGATTGAATGAGCAGTTCTTC. Looking up the rest from reference TRBV25-1 and TRBJ2-1 gives the full variable domain: EADIYQTPRYLVIGTGKKITLECSQTMGHDKMYWYQQDPGMELHLIHYSYGVNSTEKGDLSSESTVSRIRTEHFPLTLESARPSHTSQYLCASSAPPGLAGLNEQFFGPGTRLTVL.

This sequence joins TRBV19 and TRBJ1-5; D gene uncertain. V was trimmed by 4 bases and J by 0 bases, leaving 7 bases between them. Germline loops: CDR1 LNHDA, CDR2 SQIVND (reference sequence). There are 14 residues in the CDR3. The CDR3 sequence is CASSSQISNQPQHF. In nucleotides, the CDR3 is TGTGCCAGTAGTAGTCAGATTAGCAATCAGCCCCAGCATTTT.

This rearrangement joins TRBV5-1 to TRBJ2-7; 7 nucleotides align to TRBD2. The germline gives CDR1 SGHRS, CDR2 YFSETQ. Losses at the gene ends were 7 bases for V and 0 bases for J; bases not matched to a gene: 7. The CDR3 spans 14 residues. Here the CDR3 reads CASPSSGSSYEQYF. CDR3 sequence (DNA): TGCGCCAGCCCCTCTAGCGGCTCCTCCTACGAGCAGTACTTC.

The CDR3 DNA is TGTGCCAGCAGTTTATTACAGGCGAACACTGAAGCTTTCTTT. This codes for CASSLLQANTEAFF. The chain uses TRBV28 and TRBJ1-1, with D maybe TRBD1 (5 bases). Trimming stripped 1 base from V and 1 base from J, with 7 bases between. Germline V gives CDR1 MDHEN, CDR2 SYDVKM. The CDR3 sequence is 14 residues long.

The chain's CDR3 is CASSSGGGYTF. The DNA for the CDR3 is TGTGCCTCGAGCTCGGGGGGTGGCTACACCTTC. The gene calls are TRBV19 and TRBJ1-2, with D possibly TRBD1 on 5 matching bases. Trimming removed 11 bases from V and 7 bases from J, with 14 bases in between. CDR3 length: 11 amino acids. Germline CDR1 reads LNHDA; CDR2 reads SQIVND (reference sequence). The full variable domain, rest sourced from reference TRBV19 and TRBJ1-2, is DGGITQSPKYLFRKEGQNVTLSCEQNLNHDAMYWYRQDPGQGLRLIYYSQIVNDFQKGDIAEGYSVSREKKESFPLTVTSAQKNPTAFYLCASSSGGGYTFGSGTRLTVV.

DNA for the CDR3: TGTGCCAGCTCACTGCCGGGACAGCTTCAAGAGACCCAGTACTTC. This gives the protein CASSLPGQLQETQYF. The rearrangement joins TRBV18 to TRBJ2-5; 7 bases fit TRBD1. This CDR3 is built from 15 residues. Germline trimming cut 4 bases from V and 2 bases from J; bases unmatched to any gene: 7. Germline V CDR1 and CDR2: KGHSH, LQKENI. The whole variable domain, filled in from reference TRBV18 and TRBJ2-5, reads NAGVMQNPRHLVRRRGQEARLRCSPMKGHSHVYWYRQLPEEGLKFMVYLQKENIIDESGMPKERFSAEFPKEGPSILRIQQVVRGDSAAYFCASSLPGQLQETQYFGPGTRLLVL.

This rearrangement joins TRBV29-1 to TRBJ2-1; 7 bases agree with TRBD2. Germline CDR1 and CDR2: SQVTM and ANQGSEA. V shed 1 base and J 4 bases; nucleotides not matched to a gene: 4. This CDR3 has 14 amino acids. This CDR3 is CSVEGLADYNEQFF. CDR3 nucleotides: TGCAGCGTTGAAGGACTAGCAGATTACAATGAGCAGTTCTTC.

This rearrangement joins TRBV2 to TRBJ2-5; tentative D call: TRBD2 (5 bases). V was pared by 5 bases and J by 3 bases, with 7 bases between. The CDR3 loop spans 12 amino acids. Germline V CDR1 and CDR2: SNHLY, FYNNEI. CDR3 sequence reads: CASSRGEETQYF. Here the CDR3 DNA reads TGTGCCAGCAGTCGGGGAGAAGAGACCCAGTACTTC.

The chain joins TRBV10-3 to TRBJ2-3, with TRBD2 as a possible D gene (6 bases). V shed 1 base and J shed 2 bases, with 13 bases lying between them. From germline, CDR1 is ENHRY and CDR2 SYGVKD. The CDR3 totals 16 residues. The DNA of the CDR3 is TGTGCCATCAGTGAGTACCGGGACTCCTTCACAGATACGCAGTATTTT. This codes for CAISEYRDSFTDTQYF.

This chain connects TRBV19 to TRBJ1-5, with D possibly TRBD1 on 6 matching bases. The germline CDR1 and CDR2 sequences are LNHDA and SQIVND (reference sequence). V dropped 3 bases and J dropped 3 bases, with 9 bases sitting between them. CDR3 length: 14 amino acids. The CDR3 DNA is TGTGCCAGTAGTATGACAGGCTACAATCAGCCCCAGCATTTT. As protein: CASSMTGYNQPQHF.

The chain recombines TRBV7-3 with TRBJ2-3, with TRBD2 matching 7 bases. CDR1 and CDR2 from the germline V gene are SGHTA and FQGTGA. The CDR3 covers 16 residues. The trim removed 5 bases at V and 8 bases at J, leaving 16 bases unmatched. CDR3 loop: CASSPNQGGEGGTQYF. As DNA, the CDR3 is TGTGCCAGCAGCCCGAACCAGGGAGGGGAGGGAGGTACGCAGTATTTT.

The gene calls are TRBV18 and TRBJ1-6, with 9 bases aligning to TRBD1. The germline V gene encodes CDR1 KGHSH and CDR2 LQKENI. The V gene end was trimmed by 4 bases and the J gene end by 0 bases; junction bases not matched to a gene: 7. This CDR3 contains 18 residues. CDR3 region: CASSLWTGEDSYNSPLHF. Written as DNA, the CDR3 is TGTGCCAGCTCACTTTGGACAGGGGAAGACTCCTATAATTCACCCCTCCACTTT.

This chain uses TRBV6-2 or TRBV6-3 with TRBJ2-7; 9 bases align to TRBD1. V gave up 4 bases and J gave up 3 bases; unmatched junction bases: 16. This CDR3 is built from 18 residues. The V gene's germline CDR1 is MNHEY and CDR2 SVGEGT. In nucleotides, the CDR3 is TGTGCCAGCAGTTTTAGGGACAGGGTGTCTCCTCTGGTCTACGAGCAGTACTTC. Its translation: CASSFRDRVSPLVYEQYF.

This sequence joins TRBV28 and TRBJ1-5; possibly TRBD1 for D (5 bases). Germline CDR1 is MDHEN and CDR2 is SYDVKM. This CDR3 region has 14 residues. Between the trimmed V and J ends, which lost 4 bases and 6 bases, there was a span of 13 bases. CDR3 region: CASSSGQGGQPQHF. The CDR3 nucleotides read TGTGCCAGCAGTTCTGGGCAGGGAGGTCAGCCCCAGCATTTT.